This T cell receptor (beta chain) was retrieved from a study of cytomegalovirus exposure and HLA in healthy donors. This clone was detected only a few times. Its matching antigen is unknown. The PCR used 60 Vbeta and 13 Jbeta primers. TCRdb's table, derived via immunoSEQ multiplex PCR, lists solely in-frame clones and lacks some. The data contain about 140,000 clones, around 84% of them singletons. The CDR3 has 15 amino acids. Germline CDR1 reads SGHAT; CDR2 reads FQNNGV. J was trimmed by 3 bases and V by 1 base; bases with no gene match: 2. Findings of the study overall: An analysis that came later showed most CMV-associated TCR beta chains appearing HLA-restricted. Most sequenced TCRs were rare (though some public TCRs occurred in many donors).

The sequencing sample was made of PBMCs. This rearrangement joins TRBV11-2 to TRBJ2-7; TRBD1 matches at 11 bases. This receptor was identified in a man aged 45-65 years in good health and CMV-seronegative. CDR3 sequence reads: CASSLGTGGDYEQYF. CDR3 nucleotides: TGTGCCAGCAGCTTAGGGACAGGGGGCGACTACGAGCAGTACTTC.